The rows below give T cell receptor beta chains drawn from one sample of a study of T cells after yellow fever vaccination. TCRdb itself ran the 5' RACE reads through MiXCR, one entry per CDR3 protein. The table records approximately 580,000 distinct CDR3 sequences, roughly a sixth of them present only once. The sequencing used PBMCs, collected less than 6 days after the first yellow fever vaccination. These receptors all come from a man in his late teens or twenties who received the YFV17D yellow fever vaccine. CDR3s include the opening cysteine and the closing phenylalanine or tryptophan. Fields, in order: clone size, J gene, V gene, D gene, CDR3 DNA, CDR3 protein. The D gene is left open where the match is weak. Only part of the rows carry a size: once, few, many, or a class if the clone is expanded.

>few|TRBJ2-5|TRBV6-2/TRBV6-3|-
TGTGCCAGCAGTTACCCTTCGGAGACCCAGTACTTC
CASSYPSETQYF
>-|TRBJ2-5|TRBV6-2/TRBV6-3|TRBD2
TGTGCCAGCAGTCAGCCCGTGACTAGCCCAGTTGAGACCCAGTACTTC
CASSQPVTSPVETQYF
>few|TRBJ2-5|TRBV5-1|TRBD1
TGCGCCAGCAGCTTAGATGGACAGGGAATAGAGACCCAGTACTTC
CASSLDGQGIETQYF
>few|TRBJ2-2|TRBV12-3/TRBV12-4|-
TGTGCCAGCAGTTTGGGGCAGGTCGGATTTCCCACCGGGGAGCTGTTTTTT
CASSLGQVGFPTGELFF
>many|TRBJ2-7|TRBV12-3/TRBV12-4|-
TGTGCCAGCAGCCCCTCGGGGGCAGCCTACGAGCAGTACTTC
CASSPSGAAYEQYF
>-|TRBJ2-3|TRBV20-1|-
TGCAGTGCTATGGATCCCGGGACATTACGCACAGATACGCAGTATTTT
CSAMDPGTLRTDTQYF
>few|TRBJ2-1|TRBV7-2|-
TGTGCCAGCAGCTTTGCCTCCGATAATGAGCAGTTCTTC
CASSFASDNEQFF
>-|TRBJ2-1|TRBV24-1|TRBD2
TGTGCCACCAGTGATCCTCACGGACTAGCTGTCAGTGAGCAGTTCTTC
CATSDPHGLAVSEQFF
>few|TRBJ2-2|TRBV12-3/TRBV12-4|-
TGTGCCAGCAGCCGGTTGGGGGGGAACACCGGGGAGCTGTTTTTT
CASSRLGGNTGELFF
>few|TRBJ2-3|TRBV5-1|-
TGCGCCAGCAGCCTACAGATGTCCCCAGATACGCAGTATTTT
CASSLQMSPDTQYF
>-|TRBJ2-7|TRBV20-1|TRBD2
TGCAGTGCCTCGGGGGGTTCCTACGAGCAGTACTTC
CSASGGSYEQYF
>few|TRBJ2-7|TRBV2|-
TGTGCCAGCATGTCTTTATCGGCCTACGAGCAGTACTTC
CASMSLSAYEQYF
>few|TRBJ2-7|TRBV18|TRBD1
TGTGCCAGCTCACCGCTCTCCGGAACAGGGGCCTACGAGCAGTACTTC
CASSPLSGTGAYEQYF
>few|TRBJ2-1|TRBV9|-
TGTGCCAGCAGCGCGCCCGGGGGCAATGAGCAGTTCTTC
CASSAPGGNEQFF
>many|TRBJ2-4|TRBV27|-
TGTGCCAGCAGCACGTCGGCCAAAAACATTCAGTACTTC
CASSTSAKNIQYF
>-|TRBJ2-1|TRBV4-1|-
TGCGCCAGCAGCCAGGACAGAGCCTCCTACAATGAGCAGTTCTTC
CASSQDRASYNEQFF
>few|TRBJ1-2|TRBV20-1|-
TGCAGTGCTAGAGAATCCAATGGTGGCTACACCTTC
CSARESNGGYTF
>many|TRBJ1-2|TRBV5-1|-
TGCGCCAGCAGCTTGGAAGGACAGTACTATGGCTACACCTTC
CASSLEGQYYGYTF
>few|TRBJ2-2|TRBV11-2|TRBD2
TGTGCCAGCAGCTGGCGGCCGGGGGGGGCCGGGGAGCTGTTTTTT
CASSWRPGGAGELFF
>-|TRBJ2-6|TRBV7-2|-
TGTGCCAGCAGCTTATATCAGGCCGTTGGGGCCAACGTCCTGACTTTC
CASSLYQAVGANVLTF
>many|TRBJ2-7|TRBV5-1|TRBD1
TGCGCCAGCAGCTTGGGGGGACAGGTCTACGAGCAGTACTTC
CASSLGGQVYEQYF
>-|TRBJ1-6|TRBV6-1|-
TGTGCCAGCAGCCCCTCGACAGGTTTTTCACCCCTCCACTTT
CASSPSTGFSPLHF
>-|TRBJ2-7|TRBV6-1|-
TGTGCCAGCACTCAATGGGAGCCCTACGAGCAGTACTTC
CASTQWEPYEQYF
>-|TRBJ2-5|TRBV5-6|-
TGTGCCAGCAGCTTCGGCCCGGGGCAAGAGACCCAGTACTTC
CASSFGPGQETQYF
>few|TRBJ2-1|TRBV7-3|TRBD1
TGTGCCAGCCGATCGACAGGGGGGCGAGAGAATGAGCAGTTCTTC
CASRSTGGRENEQFF
>few|TRBJ2-3|TRBV5-1|-
TGCGCCAGCAGGTTCGCCGGGTCGGATACGCAGTATTTT
CASRFAGSDTQYF
>few|TRBJ2-1|TRBV13|TRBD1
TGTGCCAGCAGGCAGGGGGCCAAGAATGAGCAGTTCTTC
CASRQGAKNEQFF
>few|TRBJ2-7|TRBV4-2|-
TGTGCCAGCAGCCAAGATGGAGGGGGTCAACCTTACGAGCAGTACTTC
CASSQDGGGQPYEQYF
>few|TRBJ1-3|TRBV7-9|-
TGTGCCAGCAGCCCCCCATACAGGTTCTCTGGAAACACCATATATTTT
CASSPPYRFSGNTIYF
>-|TRBJ1-2|TRBV2|-
TGTGCCAGCAGTCGGGATGTCGGCTTCTATGGCTACACCTTC
CASSRDVGFYGYTF
>-|TRBJ1-6|TRBV6-1|-
TGTGCCAGCTGGGCCCGGGAGGGTGGTAGGAATTCACCCCTCCACTTT
CASWAREGGRNSPLHF
>-|TRBJ1-2|TRBV7-8|-
TGTGCCAGCAGCTTAGGGGCTTATATTAGCAACTATGGCTACACCTTC
CASSLGAYISNYGYTF
>-|TRBJ1-6|TRBV20-1|-
TGCAGTGCTAGAGATCCGGCAGCTTATAATTCACCCCTCCACTTT
CSARDPAAYNSPLHF
>-|TRBJ2-6|TRBV7-2|-
TGTGCCAGCAGCCCAGCCGTCTCTGGGGCCAACGTCCTGACTTTC
CASSPAVSGANVLTF
>-|TRBJ1-6|TRBV6-5|TRBD1
TGTGCCAGCAGTTACGAAAATCCGGGACAGGGGGCGTCACCCCTCCACTTT
CASSYENPGQGASPLHF
>-|TRBJ1-2|TRBV6-1|TRBD1
TGTGCCAGCATGACAGGGGGCGCGTCAAGCTATGGCTACACCTTC
CASMTGGASSYGYTF
>-|TRBJ1-1|TRBV19|-
TGTGCCAGTTGGGACGGTGAAGCTTTCTTT
CASWDGEAFF
>-|TRBJ2-2|TRBV10-2|TRBD2
TGCGCCAGCCGTGGTGCTAGCGGGGGGGGAGCGAACACCGGGGAGCTGTTTTTT
CASRGASGGGANTGELFF
>few|TRBJ2-1|TRBV4-2|TRBD2
TGTGCCAGCAGCCCCGGGCTAGCGGGGCCCAGCTCCTACAATGAGCAGTTCTTC
CASSPGLAGPSSYNEQFF
>few|TRBJ2-1|TRBV21-1|-
TGTGCCAGCAGGGCGGACAGTGAAGCTTTCTACAATGAGCAGTTCTTC
CASRADSEAFYNEQFF
>few|TRBJ1-4|TRBV11-2|-
TGTGCCAGCACCCTGGGCCGGGGGAGAGCAACTAATGAAAAACTGTTTTTT
CASTLGRGRATNEKLFF
>many|TRBJ1-4|TRBV6-1|-
TGTGCCAGCAGTGAAGCTAGAGGGTGGTTTGAAAAACTGTTTTTT
CASSEARGWFEKLFF
>many|TRBJ2-1|TRBV5-1|TRBD1
TGCGCCAGCAGCCCGGTAACAGGGGCGACGTACAATGAGCAGTTCTTC
CASSPVTGATYNEQFF
>-|TRBJ1-6|TRBV6-1|TRBD1
TGTGCCAGCAAGGGGACAGTGGATAATTCACCCCTCCACTTT
CASKGTVDNSPLHF
>-|TRBJ2-3|TRBV2|-
TGTGCCAGCAGTGCAACTAGGCGTCTGTATTTT
CASSATRRLYF
>-|TRBJ2-1|TRBV5-1|TRBD1
TGCGCCAGCAGCTCTTCCGGGACAGGCGGGGATGAGCAGTTCTTC
CASSSSGTGGDEQFF
>few|TRBJ2-1|TRBV7-2|TRBD2
TGTGCCAGCAGCAGTCTAGCGGGGGGTGGCTACAATGAGCAGTTCTTC
CASSSLAGGGYNEQFF
>few|TRBJ2-1|TRBV7-2|TRBD2
TGTGCCAGCACCTCCCAGCGGGGCGTCTCCCCCGAGCAGTTCTTC
CASTSQRGVSPEQFF
>-|TRBJ2-4|TRBV11-1|-
TGTGCCAGCAGCTTTTCCCTTGGTGGGGGAAACTCGGTGGCCAAAAACATTCAGTACTTC
CASSFSLGGGNSVAKNIQYF
>few|TRBJ1-2|TRBV5-8|-
TGTGCCAGCAGCTTGAAACGGCACTATGGCTACACCTTC
CASSLKRHYGYTF
>-|TRBJ1-1|TRBV5-1|-
TGCGCCAGCACCGAGACAGGTCGGAACACTGAAGCTTTCTTT
CASTETGRNTEAFF
>-|TRBJ2-3|TRBV5-4|TRBD2
TGTGCCAGCAGCCCCTATGGCGGGGGTGACACAGATACGCAGTATTTT
CASSPYGGGDTDTQYF